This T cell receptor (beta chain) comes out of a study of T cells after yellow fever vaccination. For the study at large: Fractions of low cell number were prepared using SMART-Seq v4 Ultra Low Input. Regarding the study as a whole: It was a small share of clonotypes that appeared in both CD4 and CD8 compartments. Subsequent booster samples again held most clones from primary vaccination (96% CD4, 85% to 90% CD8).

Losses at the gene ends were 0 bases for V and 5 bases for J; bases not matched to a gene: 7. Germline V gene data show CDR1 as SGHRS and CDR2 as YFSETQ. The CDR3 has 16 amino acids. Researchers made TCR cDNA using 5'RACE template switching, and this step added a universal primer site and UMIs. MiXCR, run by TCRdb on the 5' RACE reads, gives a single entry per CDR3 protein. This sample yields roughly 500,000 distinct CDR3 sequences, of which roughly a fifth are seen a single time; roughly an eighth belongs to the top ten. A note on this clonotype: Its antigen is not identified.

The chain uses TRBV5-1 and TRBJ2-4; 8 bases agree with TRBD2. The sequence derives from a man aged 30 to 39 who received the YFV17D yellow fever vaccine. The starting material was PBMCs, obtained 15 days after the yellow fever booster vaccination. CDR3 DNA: TGCGCCAGCAGCTTGGAGGGACTAGTTGGGCAAAACATTCAGTACTTC. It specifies CASSLEGLVGQNIQYF.